The 6 T cell receptor beta chains in this list originate from one sample, sequenced in a study of T cells in localized non-small cell lung cancer. Measured with immunoSEQ multiplex PCR; TCRdb has only the in-frame clones, and not every one. The table has fewer than 5,000 clones, less than 35% seen once; the top ten hold around 8.5%. The sequencing here drew on lung tumor tissue, taken before any cancer treatment. The receptor source for this set is a woman aged 40 to 75 with stage II squamous cell lung carcinoma.

This clone is deemed medium-sized. The V and J genes are TRBV9 and TRBJ1-1, with TRBD1 as a possible D gene (6 bases). V shed 0 bases and J shed 2 bases, with 14 bases lying between them. The CDR3 length is 16 residues. Germline V gives CDR1 SGDLS, CDR2 YYNGEE. For the CDR3, the DNA is TGTGCCAGCAGCGTAGGGGACACCTTCTCCAACACTGAAGCTTTCTTT. Its translation: CASSVGDTFSNTEAFF.

The chain couples TRBV19 to TRBJ1-6; D call uncertain. Deletions cut 5 bases from V and 7 bases from J, with 12 bases between. The CDR3 is made up of 14 amino acids. Per the germline V gene, CDR1 is LNHDA and CDR2 is SQIVND (reference sequence). CDR3 in DNA: TGTGCCAGTAGTCCTTACCCCAACAATTCACCCCTCCACTTT. Translation gives CASSPYPNNSPLHF.

The rearrangement links TRBV28 to TRBJ2-5; D call uncertain. This CDR3 contains 15 residues. Between the trimmed V and J ends, which lost 1 base and 2 bases, there was a span of 11 bases. Per the germline V gene, CDR1 is MDHEN and CDR2 is SYDVKM. The CDR3 DNA reads as TGTGCCAGCAGTTTATCGGTGCGCAGACAAGAGACCCAGTACTTC. Protein product: CASSLSVRRQETQYF. Combining the CDR3 with reference TRBV28 and TRBJ2-5 gives the whole variable domain DVKVTQSSRYLVKRTGEKVFLECVQDMDHENMFWYRQDPGLGLRLIYFSYDVKMKEKGDIPEGYSVSREKKERFSLILESASTNQTSMYLCASSLSVRRQETQYFGPGTRLLVL.

The table lists this clone with a few counts. The rearrangement links TRBV11-3 to TRBJ1-5; a possible D gene is TRBD1 (5 bases). The CDR3 covers 16 residues. Germline V gene sequence: CDR1 SGHNT, CDR2 YENEEA. V was trimmed by 8 bases and J by 3 bases, leaving 20 bases between them. This CDR3 is CASHPGPTIPNQPQHF. The CDR3 coding sequence is TGTGCCAGCCATCCAGGGCCCACGATCCCCAATCAGCCCCAGCATTTT. The full variable domain, in which reference TRBV11-3 and TRBJ1-5 provide the parts outside the CDR3, is EAGVVQSPRYKIIEKKQPVAFWCNPISGHNTLYWYLQNLGQGPELLIRYENEEAVDDSQLPKDRFSAERLKGVDSTLKIQPAELGDSAVYLCASHPGPTIPNQPQHFGDGTRLSIL.

The J gene is TRBJ2-2, the V gene TRBV28; D gene uncertain. Germline loops: CDR1 MDHEN, CDR2 SYDVKM. The CDR3 consists of 13 residues. V shed 4 bases and J shed 6 bases, with 9 bases lying between them. The CDR3 region has the DNA TGTGCCAGCAGTTCCCTAGGCCCCGGGGAGCTGTTTTTT. Encoded protein: CASSSLGPGELFF.

The chain couples TRBV1 to TRBJ2-1; TRBD2, the D gene given by the table, was not confirmed from the DNA. TRBV1 is termed a pseudogene. CDR3 length: 18 residues. CDR3 residues: CTSSQDRKRASSYNEQFF. Written as DNA, the CDR3 is TGCACCAGCAGCCAAGATCGGAAGCGGGCGAGCTCCTACAATGAGCAGTTCTTC.